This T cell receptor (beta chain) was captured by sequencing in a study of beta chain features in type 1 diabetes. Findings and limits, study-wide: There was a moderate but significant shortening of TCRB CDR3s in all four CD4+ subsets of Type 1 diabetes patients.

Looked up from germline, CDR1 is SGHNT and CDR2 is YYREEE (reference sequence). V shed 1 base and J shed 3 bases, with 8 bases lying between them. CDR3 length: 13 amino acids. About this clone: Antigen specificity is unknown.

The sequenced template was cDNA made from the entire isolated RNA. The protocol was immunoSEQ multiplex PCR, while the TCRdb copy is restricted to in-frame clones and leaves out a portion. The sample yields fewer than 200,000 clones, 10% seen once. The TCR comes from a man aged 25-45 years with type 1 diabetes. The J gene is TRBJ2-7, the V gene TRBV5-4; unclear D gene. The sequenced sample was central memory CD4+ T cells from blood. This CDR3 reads CASSLQASYEQYF. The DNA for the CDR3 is TGTGCCAGCAGCTTGCAGGCCAGCTACGAGCAGTACTTC. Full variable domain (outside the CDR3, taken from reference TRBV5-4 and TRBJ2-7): ETGVTQSPTHLIKTRGQQVTLRCSSQSGHNTVSWYQQALGQGPQFIFQYYREEENGRGNFPPRFSGLQFPNYSSELNVNALELDDSALYLCASSLQASYEQYFGPGTRLTVT.